Each of the 23 T cell receptor beta chains below was sequenced from the same sample in a study of cytomegalovirus exposure and HLA in healthy donors. The protocol was immunoSEQ multiplex PCR, while the TCRdb copy is restricted to in-frame clones and leaves out a portion. The sample has tens of thousands of clones; approximately 90% are singletons. Input material: PBMCs. These receptors all stem from a young woman in good health and CMV-seronegative.

The chain has TRBV14 and TRBJ1-2; TRBD1 might be the D (5 bases). The CDR3 loop spans 15 amino acids. CDR1 and CDR2 from the germline V gene are SGHDN and FVKESK. V was pared by 1 base and J by 6 bases, with 15 bases between. The CDR3 spells CASSQVQGGVNGYTF. CDR3 DNA: TGTGCCAGCAGCCAAGTGCAGGGTGGCGTTAATGGCTACACCTTC.

CDR3 region: CASTSGGQETQYF. In nucleotides, the CDR3 is TGTGCTAGTACCTCGGGGGGGCAAGAGACCCAGTACTTC. The V gene is TRBV6-5, the J gene TRBJ2-5; 8 bases line up with TRBD2. In germline, CDR1 is MNHEY, CDR2 SVGAGI. This CDR3 is 13 amino acids long.

The chain has TRBV6-1 and TRBJ2-1, with 11 bases lining up with TRBD2. Germline V lookup: CDR1 MNHNS, CDR2 SASEGT. V dropped 1 base and J dropped 2; count of bases not matched to a gene: 4. The CDR3 covers 17 residues. CDR3 in amino acids: CASSEGLAGGPYNEQFF. CDR3 in DNA: TGTGCCAGCAGTGAAGGGCTAGCGGGGGGTCCCTACAATGAGCAGTTCTTC.

The CDR3 reads CASSLGVRVSQETQYF. Here the CDR3 DNA reads TGCGCCAGCAGCTTGGGTGTCAGGGTATCTCAAGAGACCCAGTACTTC. The chain uses TRBV5-1 and TRBJ2-5; tentatively, D is TRBD1 (5 bases). This CDR3 has 16 residues. Germline V gene data show CDR1 as SGHRS and CDR2 as YFSETQ. Trimming took off 0 bases at V and 2 bases at J, with 14 bases between the two ends.

V gene TRBV7-9 combines with J gene TRBJ2-7, with TRBD2 identical over 8 bases. V lost 2 bases and J lost 7; bases outside the gene matches: 7. The germline gives CDR1 SEHNR, CDR2 FQNEAQ (reference sequence). CDR3 size: 14 residues. The CDR3 DNA reads as TGTGCCAGCAGCTTACAAGGCGGGGGGATAGAGCAGTACTTC. Protein product: CASSLQGGGIEQYF.

The rearrangement joins TRBV13 to TRBJ1-1; unclear D gene. Trimming removed 5 bases at V and 5 bases at J, with 12 bases between. Germline CDR1 is PRHDT and CDR2 is FYEKMQ (reference sequence). The CDR3 sequence is 13 residues long. CDR3 DNA sequence: TGTGCCAGCAGCCACCCCGCGGAGACTGAAGCTTTCTTT. This translates into CASSHPAETEAFF.

This rearrangement joins TRBV11-3 to TRBJ2-7; no reliable D call. The CDR3 consists of 14 residues. Trimming shortened V by 3 bases and J by 3 bases, and 12 bases separated the two germline ends. CDR1 and CDR2 (germline): SGHNT, YENEEA. CDR3 residues: CASSFSTVDYEQYF. CDR3 nucleotides: TGTGCCAGCAGCTTTTCTACGGTAGACTACGAGCAGTACTTC.

The CDR3 protein is CASSEYGTLGGSGNTIYF. The CDR3 DNA reads TGTGCCAGCAGTGAATACGGAACACTTGGGGGGTCAGGAAACACCATATATTTT. The chain combines TRBV25-1 with TRBJ1-3; tentative D call: TRBD1 (5 bases). The V end was cut by 0 bases, the J end by 4 bases, with 19 bases between. Per germline, CDR1 MGHDK and CDR2 SYGVNS. The CDR3 has 18 amino acids.

The gene calls are TRBV6-6 and TRBJ2-3; D remains unclear. The CDR3 spans 13 residues. V shed 4 bases and J shed 2 bases, with 7 bases lying between them. Germline-derived CDR1 and CDR2 are MNHNY and SVGAGI (reference sequence). The CDR3 region has the DNA TGTGCCAGCAGTTCCCTCTACACAGATACGCAGTATTTT. Residues: CASSSLYTDTQYF.

The chain uses TRBV6-5 and TRBJ2-7; no clear D. Trimming removed 5 bases at V and 6 bases at J, with 14 bases between. Germline CDR1 and CDR2: MNHEY and SVGAGI. The CDR3 covers 13 residues. This CDR3 reads CASSPREISEQYF. CDR3 sequence (DNA): TGTGCCAGCAGTCCCCGCGAGATATCCGAGCAGTACTTC.

The genes are TRBV18 and TRBJ2-7, with 14 bases identical to TRBD2. V shed 8 bases and J 0 bases; nucleotides not matched to a gene: 6. This CDR3 contains 16 residues. The V gene's germline CDR1 is KGHSH and CDR2 LQKENI. The CDR3 DNA is TGTGCCAGCCGTCCCGGGACTAGCGGGAGCTCCTACGAGCAGTACTTC. Translated, it gives CASRPGTSGSSYEQYF.

The CDR3 DNA is TGTGCCAGCAGTTATCAGGGGCGCGCAGAAGCTTTCTTT. Translated, it gives CASSYQGRAEAFF. The rearrangement uses TRBV28 and TRBJ1-1; D possibly corresponds to TRBD1 (6 bases). V dropped 4 bases and J dropped 8 bases, with 14 bases sitting between them. Germline V gene data show CDR1 as MDHEN and CDR2 as SYDVKM. There are 13 residues in the CDR3.

This chain connects TRBV28 to TRBJ1-2; 9 positions agree with TRBD1. This CDR3 has 15 amino acids. Germline assignment: CDR1 MDHEN and CDR2 SYDVKM. V lost 6 bases to trimming and J lost 4 bases; unmatched junction nucleotides: 9. CDR3 in DNA: TGTGCCAGCAGGACGGGACAGGGAAAGGGCTATGGCTACACCTTC. This encodes CASRTGQGKGYGYTF.

The table lists this clone with a count of one. The chain has TRBV5-8 and TRBJ2-3; D ambiguous. V was pared by 0 bases and J by 1 base, with 12 bases between. This CDR3 is 16 amino acids long. The germline V gene has CDR1 SGHTS and CDR2 YDEGEE. The CDR3 loop reads CASSLGLSPGTDTQYF. CDR3 nucleotides: TGTGCCAGCAGCTTGGGCCTATCACCCGGCACAGATACGCAGTATTTT. Drawing the rest from reference TRBV5-8 and TRBJ2-3, the complete variable domain is EAGVTQSPTHLIKTRGQQATLRCSPISGHTSVYWYQQALGLGLQFLLWYDEGEERNRGNFPPRFSGRQFPNYSSELNVNALELEDSALYLCASSLGLSPGTDTQYFGPGTRLTVL.

The CDR3, as DNA: TGTGCCAGCAGCATCACTAGCAATAATGTCAATGAGCAGTTCTTC. It is translated as CASSITSNNVNEQFF. The rearrangement links TRBV5-5 to TRBJ2-1, with a possible D match to TRBD2 (6 bases). The CDR3 length is 15 residues. Looked up from germline, CDR1 is SGHKS and CDR2 is YYEKEE (reference sequence). Between the trimmed V and J ends, which lost 4 bases and 6 bases, there was a span of 17 bases.

V gene TRBV21-1 combines with J gene TRBJ2-7; the table names TRBD2, a call not compared with the DNA. TRBV21-1 is noted as a pseudogene. The length of the CDR3 is 17 residues. CDR3 nucleotides: TGTGCCAGCAGCAAAGTGCCCCGGACCGGGAGGCCCCACGAGCAGTACTTC. Translated: CASSKVPRTGRPHEQYF.

V is TRBV7-6 and J is TRBJ2-5, with TRBD1 as a possible D gene (6 bases). With 11 bases removed from V and 4 bases from J, the gap between germline ends came to 17 bases. Germline CDR1 reads SGHVS; CDR2 reads FNYEAQ. This CDR3 contains 13 residues. CDR3 DNA: TGTGCCTTAGAGGGGGTGGGTGGAGAGACCCAGTACTTC. Amino acid sequence: CALEGVGGETQYF.

This chain connects TRBV7-8 to TRBJ1-5; TRBD1 matches at 10 bases. Germline-derived CDR1 and CDR2 are SGHVS and FQNEAQ. V lost 0 bases, J lost 4 bases, and 9 bases stayed unmatched. The CDR3 loop spans 18 amino acids. The CDR3 loop is CASSLARAGQGKNQPQHF. Written as DNA, the CDR3 is TGTGCCAGCAGCTTAGCGAGGGCGGGACAGGGGAAGAATCAGCCCCAGCATTTT.

V is TRBV27 and J is TRBJ2-1; 9 bases are a match to TRBD2. With 7 bases clipped from V and 7 bases from J, the junction kept 8 bases outside the gene matches. The CDR3 has 14 residues. Germline values: CDR1 MNHEY, CDR2 SMNVEV (reference sequence). The CDR3 bases are TGTGCCAGCAACCCTCTAGCGGGACTGAATGAGCAGTTCTTC. This gives the protein CASNPLAGLNEQFF.

V usage is TRBV19 and J usage is TRBJ1-1, with D perhaps TRBD1 (5 bases). The CDR3 totals 11 residues. Germline loops: CDR1 LNHDA, CDR2 SQIVND (reference sequence). The germline V and J ends were trimmed by 10 bases and 7 bases, with 13 bases remaining between them. The CDR3 here is CATQDSFEAFF. CDR3 DNA: TGTGCCACCCAAGACAGCTTTGAAGCTTTCTTT.

The V gene is TRBV7-9, the J gene TRBJ1-1; D is unresolved. Germline CDR1 and CDR2: SEHNR and FQNEAQ (reference sequence). Trimming left V 8 bases short and J 4 bases short, with 14 bases between. The CDR3 is 13 residues long. CDR3 DNA: TGTGCCAGCTCCGGAGGTTTAGTCACTGAAGCTTTCTTT. Translating gives CASSGGLVTEAFF.

In its sample, this clone was seen a few times. The gene calls are TRBV19 and TRBJ1-5, with D hard to call. The CDR3 totals 13 residues. CDR1 LNHDA and CDR2 SQIVND come from the germline V gene (reference sequence). The V end lost 3 bases, the J end lost 7 bases, and 10 bases lay between the germline ends. The CDR3: CASSMARIQPQHF. The CDR3 coding sequence is TGTGCCAGTAGTATGGCTAGGATCCAGCCCCAGCATTTT. Full variable domain (rest looked up from reference TRBV19 and TRBJ1-5): DGGITQSPKYLFRKEGQNVTLSCEQNLNHDAMYWYRQDPGQGLRLIYYSQIVNDFQKGDIAEGYSVSREKKESFPLTVTSAQKNPTAFYLCASSMARIQPQHFGDGTRLSIL.

The chain has TRBV10-3 and TRBJ1-2; the D gene is possibly TRBD1 (6 bases). Trimming left V 0 bases short and J 3 bases short, with 8 bases between. There are 14 residues in the CDR3. Germline V CDR1 and CDR2: ENHRY, SYGVKD. The CDR3 here is CAISESQGHYGYTF. In DNA, the CDR3 is TGTGCCATCAGTGAGTCACAGGGCCACTATGGCTACACCTTC.